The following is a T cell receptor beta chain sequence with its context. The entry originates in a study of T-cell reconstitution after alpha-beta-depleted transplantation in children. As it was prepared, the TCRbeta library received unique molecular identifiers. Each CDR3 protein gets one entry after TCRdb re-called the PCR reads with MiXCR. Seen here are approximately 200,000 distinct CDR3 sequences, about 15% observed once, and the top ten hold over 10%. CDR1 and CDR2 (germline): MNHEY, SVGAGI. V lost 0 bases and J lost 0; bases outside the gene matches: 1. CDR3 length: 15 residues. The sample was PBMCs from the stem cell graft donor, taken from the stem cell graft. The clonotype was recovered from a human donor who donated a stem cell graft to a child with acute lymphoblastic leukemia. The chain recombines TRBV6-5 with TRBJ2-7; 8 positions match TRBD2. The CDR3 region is CASSYSGTSSYEQYF. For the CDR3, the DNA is TGTGCCAGCAGTTACTCCGGGACTAGCTCCTACGAGCAGTACTTC.